This T cell receptor beta chain was found in a study of blood T cell repertoires in COVID-19. Study details: Acute and convalescent COVID-19 samples came from the United States, Italy and Spain.

This CDR3 spans 17 amino acids. CDR1 is SGHRS and CDR2 is YFSETQ in the germline V gene. V trimming: 0 bases; J trimming: 1 base; junction bases outside the gene matches: 8. Those designated as exposed participants met a COVID-19 case within 2 weeks before study entry. Original processing notes: Amplification of reference gene primers provided the estimated nucleated cell counts. Profiled with immunoSEQ multiplex PCR; TCRdb holds only in-frame clones, not every one. Clonal size and the V and J genes are those of that table, whereas D and trimming came from the DNA. The sample includes 350,000 to 450,000 clones, around nine tenths of them seen just once.

This receptor was obtained from a woman aged 18-35 years who had been exposed to COVID-19. This chain joins TRBV5-1 and TRBJ2-3; 7 bases match TRBD2. The sequenced material came from PBMCs or T cells enriched from blood (not recorded which). The chain's CDR3 is CASSLEIGLVGTDTQYF. CDR3 DNA sequence: TGCGCCAGCAGCTTGGAGATCGGACTAGTCGGCACAGATACGCAGTATTTT.